This T cell receptor (beta chain) was identified during a study of T-cell reconstitution after alpha-beta-depleted transplantation in children. Overall study findings and caveats: Reports say that about two months after transplant, the alpha-beta T cells came out of several hundred graft clones that had expanded. When one year had passed after transplant, most T-cell counts and diversity came from newly produced T cells.

Unique molecular identifiers were built into the TCRbeta library. TCRdb redid the calling of the PCR reads with MiXCR, one entry per CDR3 protein. The sample has 300,000 to 400,000 distinct CDR3 sequences, roughly 15% seen once. With regard to this clonotype: Antigen unknown.

Looked up from germline, CDR1 is SQVTM and CDR2 is ANQGSEA. CDR3 length equals 14 residues. Trimming removed 1 base at V and 4 bases at J, with 11 bases between. The sequenced sample was PBMCs, mostly from graft donor cells, obtained 360 days after TCRalphabeta/CD19-depleted stem cell transplant. This chain uses TRBV29-1 with TRBJ1-3, with a possible D match to TRBD1 (5 bases). The clonotype originates from a male patient aged 2-10 years who had a stem cell transplant for acute lymphoblastic leukemia, so the T cells may come from the graft donor. CDR3 sequence: CSVEGRGGGNTIYF. The CDR3 DNA sequence: TGCAGCGTTGAAGGGAGGGGCGGAGGAAACACCATATATTTT.